These 29 T cell receptor beta chains originate from one sample sequenced in a study of T cells in Graves' hyperthyroidism and ophthalmopathy. RNA transcripts yielded amplified TCR beta CDR3 regions. First-round RT-PCR with HTBI primers amplified the TCR CDR3 region. TCRdb processed the multiplex PCR reads anew with MiXCR; each CDR3 protein has one entry. Of around 700,000 distinct CDR3 sequences listed, roughly a third are singletons. Material: blood. The receptors here all came from a woman aged 40 to 50 with Graves' hyperthyroidism.

This clonotype has a count of ten or more. The genes are TRBV29-1 and TRBJ2-5; D is possibly TRBD2 (5 bases). V gave up 1 base and J gave up 7 bases, with 10 bases separating them. CDR3 size: 12 residues. In germline, CDR1 is SQVTM, CDR2 ANQGSEA. CDR3 coding DNA: TGCAGCGTTGAAGTGGGAGATGGGACCCAGTACTTC. Its translation: CSVEVGDGTQYF.

V usage is TRBV11-3 and J usage is TRBJ1-1, with TRBD1 matching 9 bases. The V segment lost 7 bases and the J segment 6 bases; nucleotides outside the gene matches: 18. The CDR3 has 17 amino acids. Germline CDR1 reads SGHNT; CDR2 reads YENEEA. The DNA of the CDR3 is TGTGCCAGCACCACAGGGGACAGGGTAAAGCAAGACGCTGAAGCTTTCTTT. Protein sequence: CASTTGDRVKQDAEAFF. Full variable domain (rest looked up from reference TRBV11-3 and TRBJ1-1): EAGVVQSPRYKIIEKKQPVAFWCNPISGHNTLYWYLQNLGQGPELLIRYENEEAVDDSQLPKDRFSAERLKGVDSTLKIQPAELGDSAVYLCASTTGDRVKQDAEAFFGQGTRLTVV.

There are many counts of this clonotype. The chain recombines TRBV2 with TRBJ1-3; D possibly corresponds to TRBD1 (6 bases). Germline V gene data show CDR1 as SNHLY and CDR2 as FYNNEI. The CDR3 has 15 amino acids. V lost 5 bases to trimming and J lost 0 bases, with 11 bases between them. As DNA, the CDR3 is TGTGCCAGCAGTTCCGACAGGACCTCTGGAAACACCATATATTTT. Translated, it gives CASSSDRTSGNTIYF.

This clonotype showed up just a few times. V gene TRBV7-9 combines with J gene TRBJ1-1, with D unclear. Germline-derived CDR1 and CDR2 are SEHNR and FQNEAQ (reference sequence). This CDR3 region has 14 residues. The V end was cut by 5 bases, the J end by 1 base, with 11 bases between. CDR3 coding DNA: TGTGCCAGCAGCCCGAGCGCAGCGAACACTGAAGCTTTCTTT. It is translated as CASSPSAANTEAFF. The entire variable domain, with the rest obtained from reference TRBV7-9 and TRBJ1-1, is as follows: DTGVSQNPRHKITKRGQNVTFRCDPISEHNRLYWYRQTLGQGPEFLTYFQNEAQLEKSRLLSDRFSAERPKGSFSTLEIQRTEQGDSAMYLCASSPSAANTEAFFGQGTRLTVV.

The chain has TRBV7-9 and TRBJ1-1; D is possibly TRBD1 (6 bases). Germline CDR1 SEHNR, CDR2 FQNEAQ (reference sequence). The CDR3 sequence is 17 residues long. V gave up 5 bases and J gave up 0 bases, with 19 bases separating them. The CDR3 protein is CASSPDTGWEVNTEAFF. The CDR3 bases are TGTGCCAGCAGCCCGGATACAGGGTGGGAGGTGAACACTGAAGCTTTCTTT.

This clonotype showed up just a few times. This CDR3 reads CASRGGRGNYGYTF. CDR3 in DNA: TGTGCCAGCAGGGGTGGCAGGGGGAACTATGGCTACACCTTC. The chain carries TRBV10-3 and TRBJ1-2, with 7 bases aligning to TRBD1. Germline V lookup: CDR1 ENHRY, CDR2 SYGVKD. The V and J ends lost 10 bases and 2 bases, in that order; junction bases with no gene match: 10. The CDR3 runs 14 residues.

This chain links TRBV7-3 with TRBJ2-3; D gene ambiguous. The CDR3 contains 14 residues. V was trimmed by 2 bases and J by 4 bases, leaving 10 bases between them. Germline CDR1 SGHTA, CDR2 FQGTGA. CDR3 nucleotide sequence: TGTGCCAGCAGCTTATACTCTGTGGCAGATACGCAGTATTTT. As protein: CASSLYSVADTQYF.

This clonotype turned up a few times. The DNA of the CDR3 is TGTGCCAGCAGTTACTCGAAAGCAGGGGCTGGAAACACCATATATTTT. Residues: CASSYSKAGAGNTIYF. The chain is built from TRBV6-5 and TRBJ1-3; D is possibly TRBD1 (6 bases). V lost 0 bases, J lost 2 bases, and 11 bases lay in between. This CDR3 comprises 16 residues. CDR1 and CDR2 from the germline V gene are MNHEY and SVGAGI.

V usage is TRBV29-1 and J usage is TRBJ1-2; D call uncertain. Germline-derived CDR1 and CDR2 are SQVTM and ANQGSEA. The CDR3 is made up of 13 amino acids. Trimming pared 0 bases from V and 7 bases from J, leaving 12 bases between. The CDR3 loop is CSVEDPLRGGYTF. The CDR3 bases are TGCAGCGTTGAAGATCCGCTTCGAGGTGGCTACACCTTC.

The chain couples TRBV27 to TRBJ2-5; D not resolved. Germline values: CDR1 MNHEY, CDR2 SMNVEV (reference sequence). The germline V and J ends were trimmed by 7 bases and 2 bases, with 14 bases remaining between them. The CDR3 totals 14 residues. The CDR3 bases are TGTGCCAGCACCTCCTCGGGTTTTCAAGAGACCCAGTACTTC. Amino acid sequence: CASTSSGFQETQYF.

The V and J genes are TRBV14 and TRBJ2-3, with 9 bases aligning to TRBD2. CDR1 and CDR2 (germline): SGHDN, FVKESK. The length of the CDR3 is 16 residues. The V and J ends lost 1 base and 2 bases, in that order; junction bases with no gene match: 4. CDR3 region: CASSQGLAANTDTQYF. The CDR3 DNA reads as TGTGCCAGCAGCCAAGGACTAGCGGCAAACACAGATACGCAGTATTTT.

This chain connects TRBV5-1 to TRBJ1-1; tentatively, D is TRBD1 (5 bases). The germline V and J ends were trimmed by 0 bases and 6 bases, with 15 bases remaining between them. The CDR3 extends over 15 amino acids. Germline CDR1 and CDR2: SGHRS and YFSETQ. DNA for the CDR3: TGCGCCAGCAGCTTGGAGCCAGGGAATTTCGCTGAAGCTTTCTTT. Its translation is CASSLEPGNFAEAFF. Using reference TRBV5-1 and TRBJ1-1 for the parts outside the CDR3, the full variable domain is KAGVTQTPRYLIKTRGQQVTLSCSPISGHRSVSWYQQTPGQGLQFLFEYFSETQRNKGNFPGRFSGRQFSNSRSEMNVSTLELGDSALYLCASSLEPGNFAEAFFGQGTRLTVV.

The chain links TRBV6-1 to TRBJ1-1, with no clear D. The V end was cut by 3 bases, the J end by 9 bases, with 5 bases between. Germline-derived CDR1 and CDR2 are MNHNS and SASEGT. CDR3 length: 10 amino acids. CDR3 nucleotide sequence: TGTGCCAGCAGTGACAGAAAAGCTTTCTTT. Its translation: CASSDRKAFF.

The chain has TRBV6-5 and TRBJ2-6, with D perhaps matching TRBD1 (6 bases). CDR3 size: 16 residues. Trimming took 2 bases from V and 0 from J, leaving 8 bases between them. Germline CDR1 MNHEY, CDR2 SVGAGI. The CDR3 here is CASSYPDSSGANVLTF. In DNA, the CDR3 is TGTGCCAGCAGTTACCCGGACAGCTCTGGGGCCAACGTCCTGACTTTC.

The chain links TRBV7-2 to TRBJ1-6; TRBD1 matches at 9 bases. In germline, CDR1 is SGHTA, CDR2 FQGNSA. Trimming took 6 bases from V and 9 from J; bases not matched to a gene: 6. CDR3 length: 14 amino acids. CDR3 residues: CASRRDRELSPLHF. The CDR3 DNA reads TGTGCCAGCAGGAGGGACAGGGAGCTTTCACCCCTCCACTTT.

This clonotype was seen more than once but under ten times. V and J are TRBV12-5 and TRBJ2-5; D is unclear. Trimming took off 2 bases at V and 4 bases at J, with 14 bases between the two ends. Germline V gene data show CDR1 as LGHNT and CDR2 as FRNRAP. The CDR3 loop spans 15 amino acids. The CDR3 DNA follows: TGTGCTAGTGGTTTGCCCAAACACAGCCCAGAGACCCAGTACTTC. Its protein is CASGLPKHSPETQYF.

The chain uses TRBV24-1 and TRBJ2-7, with 7 bases fitting TRBD1. The CDR3 loop spans 14 amino acids. Germline CDR1 is KGHDR and CDR2 is SFDVKD. The J segment lost 3 bases and the V segment lost 5 bases, leaving 6 bases of the junction unmatched. CDR3: CATSGSAGGYEQYF. CDR3 sequence (DNA): TGTGCCACCAGTGGTTCGGCAGGGGGCTACGAGCAGTACTTC.

This clonotype was seen a handful of times. At one of its ends the junction is not consistent with the germline gene, which may arise from a read error. The chain has TRBV5-1 and TRBJ2-6; perhaps TRBD2 as D (7 bases). The CDR3 covers 17 residues. The germline CDR1 and CDR2 sequences are SGHRS and YFSETQ. Here the CDR3 DNA reads TGTGCCAGCAGCCACAATAGGGGGGGCTCTGGGGCCAACGTCCTGACTTTC. Its protein product is CASSHNRGGSGANVLTF.

This chain joins TRBV2 and TRBJ1-4; 10 bases agree with TRBD1. CDR3 length equals 14 residues. V gave up 6 bases and J gave up 5 bases; unmatched junction bases: 3. The V gene's germline CDR1 is SNHLY and CDR2 FYNNEI. CDR3 DNA: TGTGCCAGCAGACTGGGACAGGGGAATGAAAAACTGTTTTTT. This sequence encodes CASRLGQGNEKLFF. Complete variable domain (other parts from reference TRBV2 and TRBJ1-4): EPEVTQTPSHQVTQMGQEVILRCVPISNHLYFYWYRQILGQKVEFLVSFYNNEISEKSEIFDDQFSVERPDGSNFTLKIRSTKLEDSAMYFCASRLGQGNEKLFFGSGTQLSVL.

In this sample, this clonotype turned up many times. The chain recombines TRBV29-1 with TRBJ2-5; the match to TRBD1 covers 8 bases. Germline V CDR1 and CDR2: SQVTM, ANQGSEA. CDR3 size: 14 residues. Trimming removed 3 bases from V and 2 bases from J; junction bases left unmatched: 5. The CDR3 bases are TGCAGCGTTGACAGGGGGCTGGGTCAAGAGACCCAGTACTTC. Amino acids: CSVDRGLGQETQYF.

This clonotype appeared many times. The chain has TRBV29-1 and TRBJ2-7; D is uncertain. V was clipped by 6 bases and J by 4 bases, with 16 bases between them. The CDR3 contains 13 residues. The V gene's germline CDR1 is SQVTM and CDR2 ANQGSEA. Here the CDR3 DNA reads TGCAGCGTCCGGACCGCCGGTCATTACGAGCAGTACTTC. As protein: CSVRTAGHYEQYF.

Regarding this clonotype: No conserved phenylalanine or tryptophan is present at the end of the CDR3, so a read error is the likely explanation. The chain carries TRBV5-1 and TRBJ2-5; maybe TRBD1 (6 bases). Germline CDR1 SGHRS, CDR2 YFSETQ. The CDR3 extends over 14 amino acids. The V end lost 2 bases, the J end lost 1 base, and 9 bases lay between the germline ends. The CDR3 coding sequence is TGCGCCAGCAGCTTAGCAGGGGCCCAAGAGACCCAGTACCTC. Encoded protein: CASSLAGAQETQYL.

This clonotype has a handful of counts. This rearrangement joins TRBV5-6 to TRBJ2-7, with 7 bases identical to TRBD1. The CDR3 runs 14 residues. The ends lost 1 base at V and 4 bases at J; junction bases unmatched: 5. Germline CDR1 is SGHDT and CDR2 is YYEEEE. CDR3 sequence (DNA): TGTGCCAGCAGCTTGTTGGGACAGATATACGAGCAGTACTTC. Its protein is CASSLLGQIYEQYF. Complete variable domain (other parts from reference TRBV5-6 and TRBJ2-7): DAGVTQSPTHLIKTRGQQVTLRCSPKSGHDTVSWYQQALGQGPQFIFQYYEEEERQRGNFPDRFSGHQFPNYSSELNVNALLLGDSALYLCASSLLGQIYEQYFGPGTRLTVT.

The sample holds a few counts of this clonotype. J is TRBJ2-7 and V is TRBV6-6, with 7 positions matching TRBD1. The V gene's germline CDR1 is MNHNY and CDR2 SVGAGI (reference sequence). The CDR3 contains 15 residues. Trimming took 6 bases from V and 1 from J; bases not matched to a gene: 9. CDR3 residues: CASSPDRVGSYEQYF. For the CDR3, the DNA is TGTGCCAGCAGCCCCGACAGGGTAGGGTCCTACGAGCAGTACTTC.

This rearrangement joins TRBV6-1 to TRBJ2-5; D is possibly TRBD2 (5 bases). Germline V lookup: CDR1 MNHNS, CDR2 SASEGT. CDR3 length: 13 amino acids. V was cut by 6 bases and J by 5 bases, with 13 bases left in between. DNA of the CDR3: TGTGCCAGCAGGAAGGAGGCTGGGGAGACCCAGTACTTC. Protein sequence: CASRKEAGETQYF.

This clonotype has more than one count but fewer than ten. The gene calls are TRBV7-9 and TRBJ1-2; 9 positions agree with TRBD1. This CDR3 is 15 amino acids long. Germline CDR1 SEHNR, CDR2 FQNEAQ (reference sequence). The V and J ends lost 1 base and 7 bases, in that order; junction bases with no gene match: 7. The DNA for the CDR3 is TGTGCCAGCAGCTTAGGGGGGGGACAGGGTACTGGCTACACCTTC. Translating it yields CASSLGGGQGTGYTF.

This clonotype was counted many times. CDR3 amino acids: CASRHLDRDVLGGGYTF. Here the CDR3 DNA reads TGTGCCAGCAGACATCTCGACCGTGACGTGCTTGGGGGTGGCTACACCTTC. The rearrangement uses TRBV7-9 and TRBJ1-2; TRBD1 might be the D (5 bases). V was shortened by 6 bases and J by 7 bases, with 27 bases between the two germline ends. The CDR3 totals 17 residues. Germline V gives CDR1 SEHNR, CDR2 FQNEAQ (reference sequence).

Worth noting for this clonotype: The germline gene is not matched at one end of the junction; a read error may be the cause. The rearrangement uses TRBV6-1 and TRBJ1-3, with D uncertain. CDR1 MNHNS and CDR2 SASEGT come from the germline V gene. The CDR3 spans 13 residues. The DNA for the CDR3 is TGTGCCAGCAGGGGAACTGGAGGAAACACCATAAATTTT. It yields the protein CASRGTGGNTINF.

This clonotype came up once. One base away lies a much larger clone, so this may be a sequencing read error. The chain recombines TRBV2 with TRBJ1-2; possibly TRBD1 for D (5 bases). V gave up 4 bases and J gave up 2 bases, with 8 bases separating them. Germline CDR1 and CDR2: SNHLY and FYNNEI. The CDR3 consists of 13 residues. This CDR3 reads CASSAGENYGYTF. Here the CDR3 DNA reads TGTGCCAGCAGTGCGGGGGAGAACTATGGCTACACCTTC.